Below, 20 T cell receptor beta chains from the same sample are listed, as sequenced in a study of shared clonotypes between healthy human individuals. Measured with immunoSEQ multiplex PCR; TCRdb has only the in-frame clones, and not every one. The repertoire holds about 2,100,000 clones, with roughly 91% as singletons. Positive CCR7 selection of CD45RO-negative cells yielded the naive CD8 cells, and terminally differentiated effector memory CD45RA+ cells were excluded. The material sequenced was naive CD8+ T cells from PBMCs. The receptors shown here come from a man aged 18 to 30 in good health. Some clones in this sample may be carry-over from other donors' samples.

V usage is TRBV15 and J usage is TRBJ2-5; possibly TRBD2 for D (5 bases). V lost 0 bases to trimming and J lost 5 bases, with 16 bases between them. The CDR3 has 16 residues. Germline V gives CDR1 LNHNV, CDR2 YYDKDF (reference sequence). As DNA, the CDR3 is TGTGCCACCAGCAGAGATGGAGGCAGCGGCTGGGAGACCCAGTACTTC. Translation gives CATSRDGGSGWETQYF.

This sequence joins TRBV7-6 and TRBJ2-3; D may match TRBD1 or TRBD2 (5 bases each). Germline V gene sequence: CDR1 SGHVS, CDR2 FNYEAQ. The CDR3 is made up of 15 amino acids. V lost 5 bases and J lost 3, with 15 bases in between. CDR3 protein: CASSTTGTNTDTQYF. CDR3 DNA: TGTGCCAGCAGCACGACCGGGACCAATACAGATACGCAGTATTTT.

This clone was seen only once. V is TRBV11-2 and J is TRBJ2-7, with TRBD1 matching 7 bases. The J segment lost 0 bases and the V segment lost 3 bases, leaving 5 bases of the junction unmatched. CDR1 SGHAT and CDR2 FQNNGV come from the germline V gene. The CDR3 loop spans 15 amino acids. This CDR3 reads CASSLGQSFSYEQYF. Written as DNA, the CDR3 is TGTGCCAGCAGCTTGGGACAGTCCTTCTCCTACGAGCAGTACTTC.

This clone was observed a single time. The sample has other DNA sequences that encode this CDR3 too. The chain links TRBV6-5 to TRBJ2-1, with a possible D match to TRBD1 (6 bases). Germline values: CDR1 MNHEY, CDR2 SVGAGI. The CDR3 contains 15 residues. The germline V and J ends were trimmed by 6 bases and 0 bases, with 12 bases remaining between them. The CDR3 bases are TGTGCCAGCAGCCTTGACAGGAGCTCCTACAATGAGCAGTTCTTC. Translated, it gives CASSLDRSSYNEQFF.

V and J are TRBV11-2 and TRBJ2-7; 8 nucleotides align to TRBD2. CDR1 is SGHAT, CDR2 FQNNGV, per germline. V lost 10 bases and J lost 3; bases outside the gene matches: 2. The CDR3 length is 11 residues. CDR3 protein: CATLAGYEQYF. Written as DNA, the CDR3 is TGTGCCACCCTAGCGGGCTACGAGCAGTACTTC.

This clone was seen a single time. This rearrangement joins TRBV7-2 to TRBJ1-2; D not resolved. Germline loops: CDR1 SGHTA, CDR2 FQGNSA. The V gene lost 1 base and the J gene lost 8 bases, with 5 bases spanning the gap. This CDR3 contains 11 residues. CDR3 sequence (DNA): TGTGCCAGCAGCTTAGTAGGGGGCTACACCTTC. It specifies CASSLVGGYTF.

The chain is built from TRBV7-3 and TRBJ1-1, with 7 bases aligning to TRBD1. CDR1 is SGHTA and CDR2 is FQGTGA in the germline V gene. J gave up 3 bases and V 0 bases, and 4 bases lay outside the gene matches. The CDR3 totals 15 residues. CDR3 loop: CASSLTTGRDTEAFF. The CDR3 DNA follows: TGTGCCAGCAGCTTAACGACAGGGCGGGACACTGAAGCTTTCTTT.

The chain employs TRBV13 and TRBJ1-3; D is ambiguous. Germline values: CDR1 PRHDT, CDR2 FYEKMQ (reference sequence). Trimming took 5 bases from V and 0 from J, leaving 8 bases between them. This CDR3 is built from 14 residues. Written as DNA, the CDR3 is TGTGCCAGCAGCCCGGAAGGCTCTGGAAACACCATATATTTT. Translating it yields CASSPEGSGNTIYF.

J is TRBJ2-3 and V is TRBV27; D tentatively fits TRBD1 or TRBD2 (5 bases each). The CDR3 loop spans 15 amino acids. Germline V gene lookup returns CDR1 MNHEY and CDR2 SMNVEV (reference sequence). V gave up 3 bases and J gave up 4 bases, with 14 bases separating them. This CDR3 reads CASSFPGGGADTQYF. The CDR3 nucleotides are TGTGCCAGCAGTTTCCCCGGTGGGGGAGCAGATACGCAGTATTTT.

The chain carries TRBV7-9 and TRBJ1-3; D unclear. The CDR3 is 16 amino acids. V was shortened by 1 base and J by 1 base, with 11 bases between the two germline ends. Germline CDR1 is SEHNR and CDR2 is FQNEAQ (reference sequence). The CDR3 DNA is TGTGCCAGCAGCTTAGGGGTGGACCATTCTGGAAACACCATATATTTT. The encoded protein is CASSLGVDHSGNTIYF. The variable domain in full, with the rest retrieved from reference TRBV7-9 and TRBJ1-3, is DTGVSQNPRHKITKRGQNVTFRCDPISEHNRLYWYRQTLGQGPEFLTYFQNEAQLEKSRLLSDRFSAERPKGSFSTLEIQRTEQGDSAMYLCASSLGVDHSGNTIYFGEGSWLTVV.

The rearrangement joins TRBV29-1 to TRBJ2-7; D gene ambiguous. This CDR3 has 15 amino acids. Trimming shortened V by 4 bases and J by 2 bases, and 18 bases separated the two germline ends. CDR1 and CDR2 from the germline V gene are SQVTM and ANQGSEA. CDR3 coding DNA: TGCAGCGTTGTGAGCCTATCCAACCCCCCCTACGAGCAGTACTTC. Encoded protein: CSVVSLSNPPYEQYF.

The gene calls are TRBV27 and TRBJ1-1; 8 bases match TRBD1. Trimming removed 7 bases from V and 2 bases from J; junction bases left unmatched: 9. The CDR3 totals 15 residues. In germline, CDR1 is MNHEY, CDR2 SMNVEV (reference sequence). CDR3 sequence: CASTSKTGANTEAFF. CDR3 bases: TGTGCCAGCACCTCGAAGACAGGGGCAAACACTGAAGCTTTCTTT.

The chain employs TRBV5-4 and TRBJ2-1, with D perhaps matching TRBD1 (6 bases). Trimming took 0 bases from V and 7 from J, leaving 11 bases between them. This CDR3 comprises 14 residues. Germline loops: CDR1 SGHNT, CDR2 YYREEE (reference sequence). CDR3 bases: TGTGCCAGCAGCTTGGACAGGGTCTGGAATGAGCAGTTCTTC. Protein sequence: CASSLDRVWNEQFF.

The chain combines TRBV9 with TRBJ1-2; D is perhaps TRBD1 (6 bases). The CDR3 runs 14 residues. V was cut by 0 bases and J by 8 bases, with 14 bases left in between. Germline CDR1 is SGDLS and CDR2 is YYNGEE. The CDR3 reads CASSVDRGGPGYTF. The DNA for the CDR3 is TGTGCCAGCAGCGTAGATCGGGGGGGCCCCGGCTACACCTTC.

The V and J genes are TRBV5-4 and TRBJ2-1; TRBD2 agrees at 8 bases. V lost 4 bases to trimming and J lost 2 bases; unmatched junction nucleotides: 8. The CDR3 loop spans 16 amino acids. The germline V gene encodes CDR1 SGHNT and CDR2 YYREEE (reference sequence). DNA of the CDR3: TGTGCCAGCAGCCCAGAGAGCGGGAGCCCCTACAATGAGCAGTTCTTC. Its protein is CASSPESGSPYNEQFF.

This clone was detected only once. V usage is TRBV28 and J usage is TRBJ2-7; no reliable D call. This CDR3 is built from 15 residues. CDR1 and CDR2 (germline): MDHEN, SYDVKM. The ends were cut back, 3 bases at V and 5 bases at J, with 17 bases in the middle. CDR3: CASSFGRPIIDEQYF. DNA of the CDR3: TGTGCCAGCAGTTTCGGCAGGCCCATCATCGACGAGCAGTACTTC. Combining the CDR3 with reference TRBV28 and TRBJ2-7 gives the whole variable domain DVKVTQSSRYLVKRTGEKVFLECVQDMDHENMFWYRQDPGLGLRLIYFSYDVKMKEKGDIPEGYSVSREKKERFSLILESASTNQTSMYLCASSFGRPIIDEQYFGPGTRLTVT.

This chain connects TRBV28 to TRBJ1-2; 8 nucleotides align to TRBD1. The V and J ends lost 4 bases and 5 bases, in that order; junction bases with no gene match: 3. Germline CDR1 MDHEN, CDR2 SYDVKM. This CDR3 is built from 13 residues. CDR3 DNA sequence: TGTGCCAGCAGTTGGACAGGGAGGTATGGCTACACCTTC. Translating gives CASSWTGRYGYTF.

The chain has TRBV2 and TRBJ2-1; D gene ambiguous. The V end lost 4 bases, the J end lost 3 bases, and 7 bases lay between the germline ends. Germline CDR1 SNHLY, CDR2 FYNNEI. The CDR3 has 13 residues. The chain's CDR3 is CASSGGVYNEQFF. DNA of the CDR3: TGTGCCAGCAGTGGAGGTGTCTACAATGAGCAGTTCTTC.

This rearrangement joins TRBV7-8 to TRBJ2-7; TRBD2 aligns across 10 bases. V gave up 1 base and J gave up 6 bases; unmatched junction bases: 9. Germline V CDR1 and CDR2: SGHVS, FQNEAQ. The CDR3 runs 16 residues. The CDR3 nucleotides are TGTGCCAGCAGCTTAGAAGGAGGTCTAGCGGGAGTCGAGCAGTACTTC. It specifies CASSLEGGLAGVEQYF.

The table lists this clone with a count of one. In the same sample, other DNA sequences code for this CDR3. This rearrangement joins TRBV9 to TRBJ1-2; 7 nucleotides line up with TRBD1. Germline trimming cut 0 bases from V and 2 bases from J; bases unmatched to any gene: 4. Germline V gene data show CDR1 as SGDLS and CDR2 as YYNGEE. There are 15 residues in the CDR3. CDR3 amino acids: CASSVVGGGNYGYTF. The CDR3 DNA follows: TGTGCCAGCAGCGTAGTAGGGGGCGGGAACTATGGCTACACCTTC.